Following are 24 T cell receptor beta chains from one sample sequenced in a study of OX40 agonist ivuxolimab in advanced cancers. The data were produced by immunoSEQ multiplex PCR, yet TCRdb's version contains in-frame clones alone and is incomplete. The repertoire holds more than 7,000 clones, with roughly 70% as singletons. The sample here was CD4+ or CD8+ T cells sorted from blood, taken in a trial of the OX40 agonist ivuxolimab. These receptors all come from an adult with an advanced solid tumor such as melanoma, head and neck, liver or kidney cancer.

The chain is built from TRBV6-1 and TRBJ2-7; perhaps TRBD1 as D (5 bases). Trimming removed 7 bases from V and 0 bases from J, with 16 bases in between. There are 15 residues in the CDR3. CDR1 is MNHNS, CDR2 SASEGT, per germline. The CDR3 DNA reads as TGTGCCAGCAACCAAGGACAATTTAGCTCCTACGAGCAGTACTTC. Its translation is CASNQGQFSSYEQYF.

The chain couples TRBV5-4 to TRBJ2-7, with TRBD2 as a possible D gene (5 bases). Germline loops: CDR1 SGHNT, CDR2 YYREEE (reference sequence). The CDR3 runs to 12 residues. The V end lost 3 bases, the J end lost 1 base, and 5 bases lay between the germline ends. The CDR3 protein is CASSSGSYEQYF. In nucleotides, the CDR3 is TGTGCCAGCAGCTCGGGATCCTACGAGCAGTACTTC.

The CDR3 DNA reads as TGCGCCAGCAGCCCTTTTGGCGGATCCTCCTACGAGCAGTACTTC. Translation: CASSPFGGSSYEQYF. V gene TRBV5-1 combines with J gene TRBJ2-7; D call uncertain. This CDR3 region has 15 residues. The V and J ends lost 4 bases and 0 bases respectively, with 14 bases between them. The germline V gene encodes CDR1 SGHRS and CDR2 YFSETQ. Full variable domain (outside the CDR3, taken from reference TRBV5-1 and TRBJ2-7): KAGVTQTPRYLIKTRGQQVTLSCSPISGHRSVSWYQQTPGQGLQFLFEYFSETQRNKGNFPGRFSGRQFSNSRSEMNVSTLELGDSALYLCASSPFGGSSYEQYFGPGTRLTVT.

The gene calls are TRBV2 and TRBJ2-3; possibly TRBD2 for D (5 bases). The CDR3 consists of 12 residues. V shed 8 bases and J shed 4 bases, with 10 bases lying between them. Per germline, CDR1 SNHLY and CDR2 FYNNEI. The CDR3 here is CASLGVADTQYF. The CDR3 nucleotides read TGTGCCAGCCTCGGGGTTGCAGATACGCAGTATTTT.

V and J are TRBV5-6 and TRBJ2-2, with TRBD2 identical over 9 bases. Germline CDR1 reads SGHDT; CDR2 reads YYEEEE. Trimming removed 4 bases from V and 0 bases from J; junction bases left unmatched: 7. The CDR3 extends over 17 amino acids. CDR3 sequence reads: CASSPAGGRANTGELFF. CDR3 coding DNA: TGTGCCAGCAGCCCGGCAGGCGGGAGGGCGAACACCGGGGAGCTGTTTTTT.

The chain employs TRBV6-5 and TRBJ1-2; D is perhaps TRBD1 (6 bases). The length of the CDR3 is 14 residues. V was cut by 6 bases and J by 6 bases, with 17 bases left in between. From germline, CDR1 is MNHEY and CDR2 SVGAGI. This chain's CDR3 is CASSQQGGNDGYTF. CDR3 DNA sequence: TGTGCCAGCAGCCAACAGGGCGGCAACGATGGCTACACCTTC.

This clone has just a few counts. The J gene is TRBJ1-5, the V gene TRBV28; D unresolved. V lost 8 bases to trimming and J lost 0 bases, with 17 bases between them. CDR3 length: 16 residues. CDR1 is MDHEN and CDR2 is SYDVKM in the germline V gene. In DNA form, the CDR3 reads TGTGCCAGCTGCACCGTAGGGCCTTATAGCAATCAGCCCCAGCATTTT. It codes for CASCTVGPYSNQPQHF.

This sequence joins TRBV6-1 and TRBJ2-2; D remains ambiguous. Trimming cost V 2 bases and J 3 bases, with 7 bases left between them. Germline V gene sequence: CDR1 MNHNS, CDR2 SASEGT. This CDR3 spans 14 amino acids. CDR3 bases: TGTGCCAGCAGTGAACAGGTCGACACCGGGGAGCTGTTTTTT. It yields the protein CASSEQVDTGELFF.

The chain couples TRBV23-1 to TRBJ2-4; a possible D gene is TRBD2 (5 bases). Being an ORF, TRBV23-1 has a function that is uncertain. Trimming cost V 3 bases and J 0 bases, with 21 bases left between them. The CDR3 runs 19 residues. CDR3 bases: TGCGCCAGCAGTCAGCGGGTTAGAGGACGGAAACTAGCCAAAAACATTCAGTACTTC. Its protein product is CASSQRVRGRKLAKNIQYF.

The chain's CDR3 is CASSESPGRGEQFF. CDR3 DNA sequence: TGTGCCAGCAGTGAATCCCCGGGAAGAGGGGAGCAGTTCTTC. The genes are TRBV2 and TRBJ2-1; the D gene is possibly TRBD2 (5 bases). V lost 2 bases to trimming and J lost 10 bases, with 15 bases between them. The V gene's germline CDR1 is SNHLY and CDR2 FYNNEI. This CDR3 is built from 14 residues. The variable domain in full, with the rest retrieved from reference TRBV2 and TRBJ2-1, is EPEVTQTPSHQVTQMGQEVILRCVPISNHLYFYWYRQILGQKVEFLVSFYNNEISEKSEIFDDQFSVERPDGSNFTLKIRSTKLEDSAMYFCASSESPGRGEQFFGPGTRLTVL.

The rearrangement uses TRBV6-5 and TRBJ1-2; D not resolved. The V end lost 5 bases, the J end lost 0 bases, and 7 bases lay between the germline ends. This CDR3 is 13 amino acids long. Germline lookup yields CDR1 MNHEY and CDR2 SVGAGI. The CDR3 here is CASSETPNYGYTF. In DNA, the CDR3 is TGTGCCAGCAGTGAGACACCTAACTATGGCTACACCTTC.

This clone was observed a single time. The chain employs TRBV7-2 and TRBJ2-1; 13 bases align to TRBD2. This CDR3 is 15 amino acids long. After removal of 1 base from V and 8 bases from J, the junction contained 2 bases not matched to a gene. CDR1 is SGHTA and CDR2 is FQGNSA in the germline V gene. CDR3 in DNA: TGTGCCAGCAGCTTAGTCGGACTAGCGGGAGATGAGCAGTTCTTC. This gives the protein CASSLVGLAGDEQFF.

This chain links TRBV7-2 with TRBJ2-7, with 9 bases aligning to TRBD2. The ends lost 3 bases at V and 2 bases at J; junction bases unmatched: 14. CDR1 is SGHTA and CDR2 is FQGNSA in the germline V gene. The length of the CDR3 is 18 residues. The CDR3 region has the DNA TGTGCCAGCAGCTTCCTTGGGGGTAGCGGGAGCGCCGCCTACGAGCAGTACTTC. Encoded protein: CASSFLGGSGSAAYEQYF.

This clone was found a few times. The rearrangement joins TRBV5-6 to TRBJ2-1; D is unclear. V was pared by 0 bases and J by 7 bases, with 8 bases between. This CDR3 is 13 amino acids long. Germline V gives CDR1 SGHDT, CDR2 YYEEEE. The DNA of the CDR3 is TGTGCCAGCAGCTTGGATAGCCCGAATGAGCAGTTCTTC. Its protein product is CASSLDSPNEQFF.

The V gene is TRBV5-4, the J gene TRBJ2-3; the match to TRBD2 covers 7 bases. The CDR3 length is 15 residues. Germline trimming cut 1 base from V and 2 bases from J; bases unmatched to any gene: 4. Per the germline V gene, CDR1 is SGHNT and CDR2 is YYREEE (reference sequence). In DNA form, the CDR3 reads TGTGCCAGCAGCTTGCCTCTAGCGGACACAGATACGCAGTATTTT. Protein: CASSLPLADTDTQYF.

The chain is built from TRBV28 and TRBJ1-5; D is unresolved. Between the trimmed V and J ends, which lost 5 bases and 0 bases, there was a span of 20 bases. The CDR3 is made up of 18 amino acids. The germline CDR1 and CDR2 sequences are MDHEN and SYDVKM. The CDR3 coding sequence is TGTGCCAGCAGTCACCAACGGCCTCAAACGTATAGCAATCAGCCCCAGCATTTT. It encodes CASSHQRPQTYSNQPQHF.

This clone has just one count. This chain connects TRBV2 to TRBJ2-7; 9 nucleotides match TRBD2. The CDR3 totals 14 residues. V trimming: 7 bases; J trimming: 0 bases; junction bases outside the gene matches: 4. The germline V gene has CDR1 SNHLY and CDR2 FYNNEI. CDR3 protein: CASIRTSASYEQYF. The CDR3 nucleotides are TGTGCCAGCATACGGACTAGCGCCTCCTACGAGCAGTACTTC.

The table lists this clone with a count of one. J is TRBJ2-2 and V is TRBV6-5; D not resolved. The CDR3 runs 14 residues. The germline V gene encodes CDR1 MNHEY and CDR2 SVGAGI. The V end lost 8 bases, the J end lost 0 bases, and 10 bases lay between the germline ends. CDR3 sequence: CASWIGSNTGELFF. As DNA, the CDR3 is TGTGCCAGCTGGATAGGGTCGAACACCGGGGAGCTGTTTTTT.

The chain uses TRBV10-3 and TRBJ2-7; no clear D. The CDR3 length is 12 residues. The germline gives CDR1 ENHRY, CDR2 SYGVKD. V lost 7 bases to trimming and J lost 3 bases, with 10 bases between them. The CDR3 spells CAIKAQDYEQYF. The CDR3 DNA sequence: TGTGCCATCAAGGCCCAAGACTACGAGCAGTACTTC.

The chain links TRBV5-1 to TRBJ2-1, with 10 bases fitting TRBD2. Unmatched junction bases numbered 4, after V lost 4 bases and J lost 0 bases. Germline CDR1 reads SGHRS; CDR2 reads YFSETQ. The CDR3 extends over 16 amino acids. CDR3: CASSLLAGSSYNEQFF. CDR3 nucleotide sequence: TGCGCCAGCAGCCTACTAGCGGGAAGCTCCTACAATGAGCAGTTCTTC. Full variable domain (missing parts from reference TRBV5-1 and TRBJ2-1): KAGVTQTPRYLIKTRGQQVTLSCSPISGHRSVSWYQQTPGQGLQFLFEYFSETQRNKGNFPGRFSGRQFSNSRSEMNVSTLELGDSALYLCASSLLAGSSYNEQFFGPGTRLTVL.

The sample holds a few counts of this clone. A read error may produce the germline difference seen at one junction end. The J gene is TRBJ2-7, the V gene TRBV5-3; the D is unclear. TRBV5-3 is recorded as an ORF, its role being uncertain. CDR3 length: 8 residues. The CDR3 DNA is TGTGCCAGAAGCGTCGTCCCCTTC. It codes for CARSVVPF.

This chain connects TRBV19 to TRBJ1-1; D ambiguous. V shed 3 bases and J shed 0 bases, with 14 bases lying between them. CDR3 length: 16 residues. The germline gives CDR1 LNHDA, CDR2 SQIVND (reference sequence). DNA of the CDR3: TGTGCCAGTAGTATCCCGACCGACGGACTGAACACTGAAGCTTTCTTT. Protein product: CASSIPTDGLNTEAFF.

The chain links TRBV29-1 to TRBJ2-1, with D perhaps TRBD1 (5 bases). Germline V gene lookup returns CDR1 SQVTM and CDR2 ANQGSEA. The V end lost 6 bases, the J end lost 7 bases, and 22 bases lay between the germline ends. This CDR3 spans 15 amino acids. Here the CDR3 reads CSVGTGFLGRNEQFF. CDR3 bases: TGCAGCGTAGGAACAGGATTTCTTGGGCGGAATGAGCAGTTCTTC.

This clone has a single count. V usage is TRBV28 and J usage is TRBJ1-5; D is possibly TRBD1 (6 bases). Looked up from germline, CDR1 is MDHEN and CDR2 is SYDVKM. This CDR3 is 13 amino acids long. The germline V and J ends were trimmed by 8 bases and 3 bases, with 11 bases remaining between them. The CDR3 loop is CASRRGYNQPQHF. The CDR3 coding sequence is TGTGCCAGCCGCAGGGGTTACAATCAGCCCCAGCATTTT.